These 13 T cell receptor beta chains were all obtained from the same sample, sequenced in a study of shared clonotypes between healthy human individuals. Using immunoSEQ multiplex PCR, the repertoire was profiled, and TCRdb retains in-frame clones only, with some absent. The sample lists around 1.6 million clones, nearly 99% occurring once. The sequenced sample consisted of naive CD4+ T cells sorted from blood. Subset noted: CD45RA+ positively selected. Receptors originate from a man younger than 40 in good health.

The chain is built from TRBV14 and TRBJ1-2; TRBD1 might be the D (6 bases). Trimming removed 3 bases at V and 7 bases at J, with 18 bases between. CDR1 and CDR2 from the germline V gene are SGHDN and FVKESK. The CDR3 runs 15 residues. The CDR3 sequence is CASSHGSTQGAGYTF. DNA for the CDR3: TGTGCCAGCAGCCACGGAAGTACACAGGGAGCTGGCTACACCTTC.

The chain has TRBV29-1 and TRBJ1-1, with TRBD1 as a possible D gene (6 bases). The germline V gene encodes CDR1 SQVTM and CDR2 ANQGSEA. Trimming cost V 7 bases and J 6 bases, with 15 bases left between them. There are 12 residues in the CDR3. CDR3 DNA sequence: TGCAGCGCGGGACAACAGGGTTCTGAAGCTTTCTTT. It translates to CSAGQQGSEAFF. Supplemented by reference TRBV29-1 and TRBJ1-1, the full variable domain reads SAVISQKPSRDICQRGTSLTIQCQVDSQVTMMFWYRQQPGQSLTLIATANQGSEATYESGFVIDKFPISRPNLTFSTLTVSNMSPEDSSIYLCSAGQQGSEAFFGQGTRLTVV.

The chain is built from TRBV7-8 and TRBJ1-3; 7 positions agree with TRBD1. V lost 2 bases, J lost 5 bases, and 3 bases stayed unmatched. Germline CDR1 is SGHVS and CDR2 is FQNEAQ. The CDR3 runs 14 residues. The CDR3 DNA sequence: TGTGCCAGCAGCTTAAGGGACAGAAGAAACACCATATATTTT. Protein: CASSLRDRRNTIYF.

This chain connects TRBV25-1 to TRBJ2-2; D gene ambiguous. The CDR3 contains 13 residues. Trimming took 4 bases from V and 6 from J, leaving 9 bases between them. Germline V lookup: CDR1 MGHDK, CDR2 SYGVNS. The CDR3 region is CASSARLAGELFF. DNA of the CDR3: TGTGCCAGCAGTGCCAGGTTGGCCGGGGAGCTGTTTTTT.

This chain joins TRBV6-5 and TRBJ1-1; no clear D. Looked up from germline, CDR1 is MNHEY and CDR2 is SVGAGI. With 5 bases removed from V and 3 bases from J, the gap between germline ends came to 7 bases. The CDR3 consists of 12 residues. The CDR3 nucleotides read TGTGCCAGCAGTAGCTTGGACACTGAAGCTTTCTTT. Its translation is CASSSLDTEAFF.

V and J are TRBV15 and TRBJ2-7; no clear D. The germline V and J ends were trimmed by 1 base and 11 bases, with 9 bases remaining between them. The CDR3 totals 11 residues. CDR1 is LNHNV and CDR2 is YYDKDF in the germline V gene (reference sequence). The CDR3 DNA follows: TGTGCCACCAGCAGAGCTGGCCCAAAGTACTTC. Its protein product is CATSRAGPKYF.

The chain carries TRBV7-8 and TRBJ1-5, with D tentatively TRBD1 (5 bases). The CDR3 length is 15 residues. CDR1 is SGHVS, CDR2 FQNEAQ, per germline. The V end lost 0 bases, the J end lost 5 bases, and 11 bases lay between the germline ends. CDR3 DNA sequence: TGTGCCAGCAGCTTAGCGCACGGCAGGGATCAGCCCCAGCATTTT. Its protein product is CASSLAHGRDQPQHF.

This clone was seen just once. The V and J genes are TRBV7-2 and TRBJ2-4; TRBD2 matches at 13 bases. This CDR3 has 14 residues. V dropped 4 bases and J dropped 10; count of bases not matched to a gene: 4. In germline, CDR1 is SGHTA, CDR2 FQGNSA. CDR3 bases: TGTGCCAGCAGCTCCGGGACTAGCGGGACTATTCAGTACTTC. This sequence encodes CASSSGTSGTIQYF.

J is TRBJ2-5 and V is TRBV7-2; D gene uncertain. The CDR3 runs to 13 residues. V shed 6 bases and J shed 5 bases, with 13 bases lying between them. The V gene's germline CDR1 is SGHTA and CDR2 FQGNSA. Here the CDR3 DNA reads TGTGCCAGCAGTCCCTCTTGGGCCGAGACCCAGTACTTC. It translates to CASSPSWAETQYF.

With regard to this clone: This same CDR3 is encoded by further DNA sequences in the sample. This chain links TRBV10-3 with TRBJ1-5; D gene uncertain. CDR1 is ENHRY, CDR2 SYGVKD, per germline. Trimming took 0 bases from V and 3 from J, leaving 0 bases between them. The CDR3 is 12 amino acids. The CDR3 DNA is TGTGCCATCAGTGAGTCCAATCAGCCCCAGCATTTT. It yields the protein CAISESNQPQHF.

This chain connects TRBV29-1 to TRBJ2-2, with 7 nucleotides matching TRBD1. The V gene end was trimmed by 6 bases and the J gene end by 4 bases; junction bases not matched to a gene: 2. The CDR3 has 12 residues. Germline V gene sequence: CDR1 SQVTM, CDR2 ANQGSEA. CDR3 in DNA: TGCAGCGTAAACAGGGGCACCGGGGAGCTGTTTTTT. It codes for CSVNRGTGELFF.

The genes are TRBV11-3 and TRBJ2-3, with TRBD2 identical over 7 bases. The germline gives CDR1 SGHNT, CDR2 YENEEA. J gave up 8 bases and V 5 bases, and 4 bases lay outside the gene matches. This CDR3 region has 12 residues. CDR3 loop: CASSMGGGTQYF. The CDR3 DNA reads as TGTGCCAGCAGCATGGGCGGGGGTACGCAGTATTTT.

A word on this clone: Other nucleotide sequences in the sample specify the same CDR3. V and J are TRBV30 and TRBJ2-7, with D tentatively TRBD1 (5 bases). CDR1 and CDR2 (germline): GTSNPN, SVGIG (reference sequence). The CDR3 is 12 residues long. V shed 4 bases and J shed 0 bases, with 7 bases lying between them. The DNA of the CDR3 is TGTGCCTGGAACCAGGGCTCCTACGAGCAGTACTTC. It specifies CAWNQGSYEQYF.